The 19 T cell receptor beta chains presented below share a single source sample, sequenced in a study of sequential checkpoint blockade in melanoma. This table comes from immunoSEQ multiplex PCR, and its TCRdb copy is limited to in-frame clones, with some not included. The sample carries roughly 2,500 clones, roughly 15% recorded once. Treatment: randomized to nivolumab then ipilimumab (arm A) or the reverse (arm B). The starting material was tumor tissue (inferred from file names), obtained from a patient given nivolumab and ipilimumab in sequence. Receptor source: a human donor with melanoma.

In this sample, this clone is medium-sized (0.01 to 0.1%). The chain combines TRBV11-3 with TRBJ1-4; no definite D call. The CDR3 spans 15 residues. Germline assignment: CDR1 SGHNT and CDR2 YENEEA. Trimming removed 3 bases from V and 8 bases from J, with 16 bases in between. The CDR3 DNA is TGTGCCAGCAGCTTGGCTGCAGCTTTAACCGAAAAACTGTTTTTT. Protein: CASSLAAALTEKLFF.

The rearrangement uses TRBV11-3 and TRBJ2-5, with D perhaps matching TRBD2 (6 bases). Between the trimmed V and J ends, which lost 6 bases and 0 bases, there was a span of 20 bases. The CDR3 has 17 residues. Germline loops: CDR1 SGHNT, CDR2 YENEEA. This chain's CDR3 is CASSPGTASGNQETQYF. The CDR3 DNA is TGTGCCAGCAGTCCCGGGACTGCCTCGGGGAACCAAGAGACCCAGTACTTC.

This clone turned up a few times. This chain uses TRBV15 with TRBJ2-7; D gene unclear. V was pared by 3 bases and J by 0 bases, with 12 bases between. This CDR3 has 15 amino acids. Germline assignment: CDR1 LNHNV and CDR2 YYDKDF (reference sequence). For the CDR3, the DNA is TGTGCCACCAGCAGGCCAGACCCCCGCTCCTACGAGCAGTACTTC. Its protein product is CATSRPDPRSYEQYF.

This clone was seen at least ten times. The chain links TRBV11-3 to TRBJ2-3; 9 positions agree with TRBD1. The CDR3 is made up of 16 amino acids. Trimming at V came to 5 bases and at J to 6 bases, leaving 12 bases not matched to a gene. The V gene's germline CDR1 is SGHNT and CDR2 YENEEA. The CDR3 loop reads CASSHTVGQGPDTQYF. The CDR3 DNA is TGTGCCAGCAGCCACACCGTGGGACAGGGTCCCGATACGCAGTATTTT.

By proportion, this clone is large. The CDR3 coding sequence is TGTGCCAGCAGCGTATTGGGGGAGGGTGAAAAACTGTTTTTT. Protein product: CASSVLGEGEKLFF. The chain combines TRBV9 with TRBJ1-4; tentatively, D is TRBD1 (5 bases). Germline assignment: CDR1 SGDLS and CDR2 YYNGEE. V lost 1 base, J lost 7 bases, and 11 bases lay in between. The CDR3 extends over 14 amino acids. Using reference TRBV9 and TRBJ1-4 for the parts outside the CDR3, the full variable domain is DSGVTQTPKHLITATGQRVTLRCSPRSGDLSVYWYQQSLDQGLQFLIQYYNGEERAKGNILERFSAQQFPDLHSELNLSSLELGDSALYFCASSVLGEGEKLFFGSGTQLSVL.

The chain uses TRBV28 and TRBJ2-1, with D unclear. The V gene's germline CDR1 is MDHEN and CDR2 SYDVKM. Between the trimmed V and J ends, which lost 11 bases and 7 bases, there was a span of 21 bases. This CDR3 spans 14 amino acids. The CDR3 loop is CACLSYGRINEQFF. For the CDR3, the DNA is TGTGCCTGCTTGAGTTATGGACGAATTAATGAGCAGTTCTTC. The full variable domain, its missing parts supplied by reference TRBV28 and TRBJ2-1, is DVKVTQSSRYLVKRTGEKVFLECVQDMDHENMFWYRQDPGLGLRLIYFSYDVKMKEKGDIPEGYSVSREKKERFSLILESASTNQTSMYLCACLSYGRINEQFFGPGTRLTVL.

This clone came up many times. V gene TRBV7-6 combines with J gene TRBJ1-4; D ambiguous. The V end was cut by 4 bases, the J end by 8 bases, with 14 bases between. Germline values: CDR1 SGHVS, CDR2 FNYEAQ. This CDR3 comprises 14 residues. In DNA, the CDR3 is TGTGCCAGCAGCTCCGGACGCGGGGTGGAAAAACTGTTTTTT. Translating it yields CASSSGRGVEKLFF.

This clone ranks as large (0.1 to 1%). The V gene is TRBV12-5, the J gene TRBJ1-1; weak D call: TRBD1 (5 bases). This CDR3 has 11 residues. The V and J ends lost 4 bases and 8 bases respectively, with 8 bases between them. CDR1 and CDR2 from the germline V gene are LGHNT and FRNRAP. The CDR3 here is CASGSRQEAFF. In nucleotides, the CDR3 is TGTGCTAGTGGTTCCCGACAGGAAGCTTTCTTT.

This clone showed up many times. The V gene is TRBV7-4, the J gene TRBJ1-1; D remains unclear. Looked up from germline, CDR1 is SGHVT and CDR2 is SQSDAQ. The CDR3 totals 14 residues. Trimming removed 5 bases at V and 3 bases at J, with 13 bases between. CDR3 DNA: TGTGCCAGCAGCACGGGGTCGTGGGACACTGAAGCTTTCTTT. Amino acids: CASSTGSWDTEAFF.

This clone occurred a few times. The chain carries TRBV6-8 and TRBJ2-5; no clear D. Trimming took off 4 bases at V and 1 base at J, with 7 bases between the two ends. This CDR3 spans 13 amino acids. The germline CDR1 and CDR2 sequences are MNHGY and SAAAGT. The DNA for the CDR3 is TGTGCCAGCAGTTGGGCAGCCCAAGAGACCCAGTACTTC. It is translated as CASSWAAQETQYF.

This clone has only a few counts. The rearrangement uses TRBV28 and TRBJ2-3; 8 nucleotides agree with TRBD2. The CDR3 covers 15 residues. The germline V gene has CDR1 MDHEN and CDR2 SYDVKM. V lost 7 bases to trimming and J lost 5 bases; unmatched junction nucleotides: 11. The CDR3 nucleotides read TGTGCCAGCAACTCCCGGGAGGGCCTGGGAGATACGCAGTATTTT. Translated: CASNSREGLGDTQYF.

A few counts support this clone. The rearrangement joins TRBV28 to TRBJ2-5; no firm D call. Germline-derived CDR1 and CDR2 are MDHEN and SYDVKM. The CDR3 contains 14 residues. Trimming left V 5 bases short and J 2 bases short, with 12 bases between. CDR3 in amino acids: CASSPSLGQETQYF. DNA of the CDR3: TGTGCCAGCAGTCCATCTTTAGGTCAAGAGACCCAGTACTTC. Full variable domain (missing parts from reference TRBV28 and TRBJ2-5): DVKVTQSSRYLVKRTGEKVFLECVQDMDHENMFWYRQDPGLGLRLIYFSYDVKMKEKGDIPEGYSVSREKKERFSLILESASTNQTSMYLCASSPSLGQETQYFGPGTRLLVL.

This clone is labeled as medium-sized. CDR3 DNA: TGTGCCAGCTCCTTCACGGTGGGACAGGGGTTAGACACTGAAGCTTTCTTT. Its translation is CASSFTVGQGLDTEAFF. This chain links TRBV6-8 with TRBJ1-1, with 10 positions matching TRBD1. The CDR3 totals 17 residues. With V trimmed by 8 bases and J by 3 bases, 15 bases remained unmatched. Germline V gene data show CDR1 as MNHGY and CDR2 as SAAAGT.

This clone was counted between two and nine times. The chain is built from TRBV28 and TRBJ1-2, with 8 bases aligning to TRBD1. With 7 bases clipped from V and 4 bases from J, the junction kept 14 bases outside the gene matches. CDR1 is MDHEN, CDR2 SYDVKM, per germline. CDR3 length: 16 amino acids. CDR3 in DNA: TGTGCCAGCAAGGGTCAGGGGGCGAGGGGACCCTATGGCTACACCTTC. Its translation is CASKGQGARGPYGYTF.

The chain joins TRBV4-1 to TRBJ2-1; 9 bases are a match to TRBD2. The CDR3 is 13 amino acids. The V segment lost 4 bases and the J segment 6 bases; nucleotides outside the gene matches: 1. The germline V gene has CDR1 MGHRA and CDR2 YSYEKL. CDR3 region: CASSPSGTNEQFF. DNA for the CDR3: TGCGCCAGCAGCCCTAGCGGGACCAATGAGCAGTTCTTC.

This clone was found many times. The chain is built from TRBV7-1 and TRBJ2-3, with 16 nucleotides matching TRBD2. TRBV7-1 is treated as an ORF (open reading frame) with a function not yet certain. The CDR3 consists of 18 residues. V shed 5 bases and J 6 bases; nucleotides not matched to a gene: 11. CDR3 region: CASSPHPGLAGGSDTQYF. In DNA, the CDR3 is TGTGCCAGCAGCCCCCATCCGGGACTAGCGGGAGGGTCGGATACGCAGTATTTT.

The rearrangement uses TRBV6-8 and TRBJ2-1; 7 bases align to TRBD1. Trimming cost V 0 bases and J 8 bases; bases outside gene matches: 10. There are 16 residues in the CDR3. The germline gives CDR1 MNHGY, CDR2 SAAAGT. The CDR3 bases are TGTGCCAGCAGTTACTCGAGAGGGGGCCGTAGGGATGAGCAGTTCTTC. This gives the protein CASSYSRGGRRDEQFF.

In its sample, this clone was seen a few times. V is TRBV30 and J is TRBJ2-1; 8 bases line up with TRBD1. J was trimmed by 5 bases and V by 3 bases; bases with no gene match: 9. The CDR3 has 15 amino acids. Germline V lookup: CDR1 GTSNPN, CDR2 SVGIG (reference sequence). The chain's CDR3 is CAWSRTGTGNNEQFF. In nucleotides, the CDR3 is TGTGCCTGGAGCCGTACCGGGACAGGAAACAATGAGCAGTTCTTC.

This clone came up a few times. The genes are TRBV6-8 and TRBJ1-5; D gene uncertain. Trimming removed 0 bases at V and 0 bases at J, with 12 bases between. The germline V gene encodes CDR1 MNHGY and CDR2 SAAAGT. This CDR3 has 17 amino acids. The DNA of the CDR3 is TGTGCCAGCAGTTACTCTCTAACAGACAATAGCAATCAGCCCCAGCATTTT. Translating it yields CASSYSLTDNSNQPQHF.